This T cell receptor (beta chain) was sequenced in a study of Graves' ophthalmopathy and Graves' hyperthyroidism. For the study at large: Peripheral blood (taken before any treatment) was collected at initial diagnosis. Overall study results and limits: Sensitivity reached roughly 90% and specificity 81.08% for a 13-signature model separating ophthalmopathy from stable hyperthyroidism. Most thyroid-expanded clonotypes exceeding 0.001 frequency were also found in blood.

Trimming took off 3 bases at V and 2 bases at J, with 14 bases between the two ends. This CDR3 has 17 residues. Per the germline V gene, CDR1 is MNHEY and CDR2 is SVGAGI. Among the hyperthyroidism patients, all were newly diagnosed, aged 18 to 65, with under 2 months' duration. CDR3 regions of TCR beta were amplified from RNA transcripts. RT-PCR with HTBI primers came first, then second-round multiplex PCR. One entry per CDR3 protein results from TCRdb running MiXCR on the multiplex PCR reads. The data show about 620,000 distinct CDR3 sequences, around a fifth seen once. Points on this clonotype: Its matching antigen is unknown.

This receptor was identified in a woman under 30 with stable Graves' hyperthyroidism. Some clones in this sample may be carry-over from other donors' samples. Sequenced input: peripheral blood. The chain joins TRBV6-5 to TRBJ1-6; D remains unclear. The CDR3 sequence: CASSYAARDAYNSPLHF. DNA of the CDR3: TGTGCCAGCAGTTATGCCGCGAGGGATGCCTATAATTCACCCCTCCACTTT.